This TCR beta chain derives from a study of shared clonotypes between healthy human individuals. Produced via immunoSEQ multiplex PCR; TCRdb's table is partial and in-frame only. This sample has about 2 million clones, with about 94% found just once. Positively selected for CCR7, the CD45RO-negative cells used as naive CD8 cells excluded terminally differentiated effector memory CD45RA+ cells. Trimming pared 2 bases from V and 1 base from J, leaving 17 bases between. Germline loops: CDR1 MNHNS, CDR2 SASEGT. There are 18 residues in the CDR3. Source material: naive CD8+ T cells sorted from blood. V and J are TRBV6-1 and TRBJ2-2; the D gene is possibly TRBD1 (5 bases). The receptor comes from a man between 18 and 35 years old in good health. CDR3 DNA sequence: TGTGCCAGCAGTGAACTTGTCAGGGCCCTAATGAACACCGGGGAGCTGTTTTTT. Amino acid sequence: CASSELVRALMNTGELFF.